This TCR beta chain was identified in a study of lymphopenia after photon versus proton radiotherapy. This clone was detected once. Its antigen is currently unknown. Here immunoSEQ multiplex PCR was the method, and the copy in TCRdb shows in-frame clones only, minus some. Among approximately 70,000 clones listed, around 87% were seen once. Points from the study as a whole: Larger post-nadir TCR diversity loss correlated inversely with survival in deceased patients. After lymphocyte nadir, photon-treated repertoires showed oligoclonal expansion, especially CD8+ Temra.

Trimming removed 7 bases from V and 8 bases from J, with 15 bases in between. The V gene's germline CDR1 is MDHEN and CDR2 SYDVKM. This CDR3 has 14 residues. The sequence came from a man older than 75 with esophageal cancer. The specimen comprised peripheral blood, sampled from a patient treated with proton-based radiotherapy. This chain connects TRBV28 to TRBJ1-6, with D perhaps TRBD1 (6 bases). CDR3 region: CASIYRVGYSPLHF. The CDR3 DNA follows: TGTGCCAGCATATACAGGGTAGGATATTCACCCCTCCACTTT.